One and the same sample provided the 16 T cell receptor beta chains below, sequenced in a study of CD8 T cells in ankylosing spondylitis. TCRdb reanalysed the 5' RACE reads using MiXCR and keeps one entry per CDR3 protein. The data show over 150,000 distinct CDR3 sequences, more than 10% seen once. Input material: blood, either unsorted or a sorted T cell fraction (not recorded which). The receptors derive from a male donor with ankylosing spondylitis or in good health (not recorded which).

The chain has TRBV3-1 and TRBJ1-1, with D uncertain. With 3 bases removed from V and 7 bases from J, the gap between germline ends came to 9 bases. Germline V CDR1 and CDR2: LGHDT, YNNKEL (reference sequence). This CDR3 is built from 12 residues. The CDR3 is CASSQGTYEAFF. The CDR3 DNA reads as TGTGCCAGCAGCCAGGGTACCTATGAAGCTTTCTTT.

The chain joins TRBV12-3 or TRBV12-4 to TRBJ2-6; D is perhaps TRBD1 (6 bases). This CDR3 is built from 18 residues. Trimming cost V 2 bases and J 0 bases, with 14 bases left between them. The chain's CDR3 is CASSLRTDASSGANVLTF. CDR3 sequence (DNA): TGTGCCAGCAGTTTAAGGACAGATGCGAGCTCTGGGGCCAACGTCCTGACTTTC.

This clonotype was detected many times. The gene calls are TRBV28 and TRBJ2-2; no definite D call. The CDR3 extends over 14 amino acids. Germline loops: CDR1 MDHEN, CDR2 SYDVKM. Trimming pared 3 bases from V and 3 bases from J, leaving 8 bases between. The CDR3 region is CASSLTAHTGELFF. In DNA, the CDR3 is TGTGCCAGCAGTTTGACGGCCCACACCGGGGAGCTGTTTTTT.

This chain joins TRBV6-6 and TRBJ2-7; D not certain. The CDR3 covers 13 residues. V was shortened by 1 base and J by 6 bases, with 10 bases between the two germline ends. Looked up from germline, CDR1 is MNHNY and CDR2 is SVGAGI (reference sequence). CDR3: CASSYYLFGEQYF. Written as DNA, the CDR3 is TGTGCCAGCAGTTACTACCTCTTCGGCGAGCAGTACTTC.

In its sample, this clonotype was seen many times. The chain recombines TRBV29-1 with TRBJ2-3; no clear D. Germline lookup yields CDR1 SQVTM and CDR2 ANQGSEA. The CDR3 is made up of 15 amino acids. Trimming took 2 bases from V and 0 from J, leaving 12 bases between them. The CDR3 reads CSVELTQMSTDTQYF. In nucleotides, the CDR3 is TGCAGCGTTGAACTAACCCAGATGAGCACAGATACGCAGTATTTT.

This clonotype was detected a few times. This chain uses TRBV11-1 with TRBJ2-7; either TRBD1 or TRBD2 may supply D (5 bases each). The CDR3 has 14 residues. Germline V gene lookup returns CDR1 SGHAT and CDR2 FQDESV (reference sequence). Trimming took off 5 bases at V and 0 bases at J, with 11 bases between the two ends. For the CDR3, the DNA is TGTGCCAGCAGCCACGGGACGAGCTCCTACGAGCAGTACTTC. This encodes CASSHGTSSYEQYF.

This clonotype was seen only a few times. This sequence joins TRBV12-3 or TRBV12-4 and TRBJ1-2; D ambiguous. The CDR3 runs 14 residues. V shed 1 base and J shed 0 bases, with 6 bases lying between them. The CDR3 DNA reads as TGTGCCAGCAGTTTAGAGTTATCTAACTATGGCTACACCTTC. As protein: CASSLELSNYGYTF.

This clonotype appeared a few times. V and J are TRBV5-5 and TRBJ2-1; 8 nucleotides align to TRBD2. The J segment lost 3 bases and the V segment lost 4 bases, leaving 9 bases of the junction unmatched. Germline CDR1 SGHKS, CDR2 YYEKEE (reference sequence). The CDR3 consists of 16 residues. CDR3 amino acids: CASSLRGGLLYNEQFF. CDR3 DNA sequence: TGTGCCAGCAGCCTCCGGGGGGGGCTACTCTACAATGAGCAGTTCTTC.

The rearrangement links TRBV9 to TRBJ2-7; D perhaps matches TRBD1 (6 bases). The V gene's germline CDR1 is SGDLS and CDR2 YYNGEE. CDR3 length: 15 amino acids. V was pared by 4 bases and J by 3 bases, with 17 bases between. The CDR3 is CASSRTGTTLYEQYF. DNA for the CDR3: TGTGCCAGCAGCCGAACGGGGACAACTCTCTACGAGCAGTACTTC.

In this sample, this clonotype turned up a few times. The V call is TRBV7-9, the J call TRBJ2-1, with D perhaps TRBD2 (5 bases). Trimming left V 5 bases short and J 4 bases short, with 12 bases between. Germline V lookup: CDR1 SEHNR, CDR2 FQNEAQ (reference sequence). This CDR3 has 14 residues. The CDR3 DNA reads TGTGCCAGCAGCCAGATCCCGGGATACAATGAGCAGTTCTTC. Protein product: CASSQIPGYNEQFF. Looking up the rest from reference TRBV7-9 and TRBJ2-1 gives the full variable domain: DTGVSQNPRHKITKRGQNVTFRCDPISEHNRLYWYRQTLGQGPEFLTYFQNEAQLEKSRLLSDRFSAERPKGSFSTLEIQRTEQGDSAMYLCASSQIPGYNEQFFGPGTRLTVL.

This clonotype was detected a few times. This chain uses TRBV6-1 with TRBJ1-1; 7 bases line up with TRBD1. V was pared by 5 bases and J by 4 bases, with 10 bases of the junction left unmatched. Germline V gene sequence: CDR1 MNHNS, CDR2 SASEGT. The CDR3 extends over 15 amino acids. The CDR3 region is CASSPDPGGGTEAFF. The CDR3 DNA is TGTGCCAGCAGTCCCGATCCAGGGGGAGGCACTGAAGCTTTCTTT.

This clonotype came up many times. The chain links TRBV5-1 to TRBJ1-1; 11 bases are shared with TRBD1. CDR1 SGHRS and CDR2 YFSETQ come from the germline V gene. CDR3 size: 18 residues. V lost 0 bases and J lost 0; bases outside the gene matches: 7. The CDR3, as DNA: TGCGCCAGCAGCTTGGCCCCGGGACAGGGGGTAATGAACACTGAAGCTTTCTTT. As protein: CASSLAPGQGVMNTEAFF.

This clonotype occurred many times. The chain links TRBV11-3 to TRBJ2-4; D gene uncertain. This CDR3 has 12 residues. V lost 4 bases, J lost 5 bases, and 6 bases lay in between. CDR1 is SGHNT, CDR2 YENEEA, per germline. The DNA for the CDR3 is TGTGCCAGCAGCTCGGACGAAAACATTCAGTACTTC. Translating gives CASSSDENIQYF.

V is TRBV27 and J is TRBJ2-3; 10 positions agree with TRBD2. The CDR3 is 14 amino acids. Looked up from germline, CDR1 is MNHEY and CDR2 is SMNVEV (reference sequence). Trimming at V came to 6 bases and at J to 4 bases, leaving 4 bases not matched to a gene. The CDR3 loop is CASRLAGDSDTQYF. The CDR3 DNA reads as TGTGCCAGCAGGCTAGCGGGAGACTCAGATACGCAGTATTTT.

This chain links TRBV20-1 with TRBJ2-2, with D hard to call. V was pared by 1 base and J by 2 bases, with 11 bases between. Germline loops: CDR1 DFQATT, CDR2 SNEGSKA (reference sequence). CDR3 length: 15 amino acids. CDR3 sequence reads: CSARVVGINTGELFF. The DNA of the CDR3 is TGCAGTGCTAGAGTGGTGGGGATAAACACCGGGGAGCTGTTTTTT.

This clonotype has only a few counts. The V call is TRBV2, the J call TRBJ2-5; weak D call: TRBD2 (5 bases). Between the trimmed V and J ends, which lost 4 bases and 2 bases, there was a span of 8 bases. This CDR3 comprises 13 residues. Germline V gene lookup returns CDR1 SNHLY and CDR2 FYNNEI. DNA for the CDR3: TGTGCCAGCAGTGTTGGGAGTCAAGAGACCCAGTACTTC. It encodes CASSVGSQETQYF.